These 21 T cell receptor beta chains were all obtained from the same sample, sequenced in a study of blood T cell repertoires in COVID-19. Libraries were prepared by immunoSEQ multiplex PCR; TCRdb keeps only in-frame clonotypes and omits some of them. The data show around 24,000 clones, 80% seen once. The sequenced sample consisted of peripheral blood. The receptors stem from a woman aged 80 or over with acute or convalescent COVID-19.

The genes are TRBV6-5 and TRBJ2-7, with D possibly matching TRBD1 (6 bases). There are 13 residues in the CDR3. Germline CDR1 is MNHEY and CDR2 is SVGAGI. The V gene lost 6 bases and the J gene lost 2 bases, with 11 bases spanning the gap. In DNA form, the CDR3 reads TGTGCCAGCAGGACAGGCTCCCCCTACGAGCAGTACTTC. Translating it yields CASRTGSPYEQYF.

This clone has a handful of counts. The chain joins TRBV5-1 to TRBJ1-4, with 11 nucleotides matching TRBD1. J lost 6 bases, V lost 4 bases, and 8 bases had no gene match. In germline, CDR1 is SGHRS, CDR2 YFSETQ. This CDR3 spans 16 amino acids. The CDR3 here is CASSRRDRGEYEKLFF. Here the CDR3 DNA reads TGCGCCAGCAGCCGCAGGGACAGGGGGGAGTATGAAAAACTGTTTTTT. The full variable domain, rest sourced from reference TRBV5-1 and TRBJ1-4, is KAGVTQTPRYLIKTRGQQVTLSCSPISGHRSVSWYQQTPGQGLQFLFEYFSETQRNKGNFPGRFSGRQFSNSRSEMNVSTLELGDSALYLCASSRRDRGEYEKLFFGSGTQLSVL.

This sequence joins TRBV3-1 (or the pseudogene TRBV3-2) and TRBJ2-7; D is perhaps TRBD2 (5 bases). From germline, CDR1 is LGHDT and CDR2 YNNKEL (reference sequence). Trimming cost V 4 bases and J 7 bases, with 14 bases left between them. This CDR3 spans 13 amino acids. The CDR3 sequence is CASSRYKEAEQYF. Written as DNA, the CDR3 is TGTGCCAGCAGCCGCTACAAGGAGGCTGAGCAGTACTTC.

A single count supports this clone. The V gene is TRBV6-2 or TRBV6-3, the J gene TRBJ1-2; weak D call: TRBD1 (5 bases). V lost 0 bases, J lost 3 bases, and 11 bases lay in between. Germline lookup yields CDR1 MNHEY and CDR2 SVGEGT. CDR3 length equals 15 residues. The CDR3 nucleotides are TGTGCCAGCAGTTACTCGGGGGGTTCAGACTATGGCTACACCTTC. Its translation: CASSYSGGSDYGYTF.

CDR3 coding DNA: TGTGCCAGCAGCTTGGGGGGGAGCGGGAGGGCCTCCAATGAGCAGTTCTTC. The encoded protein is CASSLGGSGRASNEQFF. The chain uses TRBV5-4 and TRBJ2-1; 10 positions match TRBD2. J lost 6 bases, V lost 0 bases, and 9 bases had no gene match. This CDR3 comprises 17 residues. Germline CDR1 and CDR2: SGHNT and YYREEE (reference sequence).

V usage is TRBV18 and J usage is TRBJ1-4; TRBD1 is a possible D gene (5 bases). The germline CDR1 and CDR2 sequences are KGHSH and LQKENI. The ends were cut back, 2 bases at V and 6 bases at J, with 7 bases in the middle. This CDR3 region has 13 residues. The CDR3 region is CASSPGGDEKLFF. The CDR3 DNA is TGTGCCAGCTCACCAGGAGGGGATGAAAAACTGTTTTTT. Variable domain in full (rest from reference TRBV18 and TRBJ1-4): NAGVMQNPRHLVRRRGQEARLRCSPMKGHSHVYWYRQLPEEGLKFMVYLQKENIIDESGMPKERFSAEFPKEGPSILRIQQVVRGDSAAYFCASSPGGDEKLFFGSGTQLSVL.

The CDR3 reads CASSSTSGSLGEQYF. The DNA of the CDR3 is TGTGCCAGCAGCTCGACTAGCGGGAGTTTAGGCGAGCAGTACTTC. This chain uses TRBV7-3 with TRBJ2-7, with 12 bases fitting TRBD2. Germline trimming cut 4 bases from V and 6 bases from J; bases unmatched to any gene: 7. CDR3 size: 15 residues. Germline values: CDR1 SGHTA, CDR2 FQGTGA. Full variable domain (remainder filled in from reference TRBV7-3 and TRBJ2-7): GAGVSQTPSNKVTEKGKYVELRCDPISGHTALYWYRQSLGQGPEFLIYFQGTGAADDSGLPNDRFFAVRPEGSVSTLKIQRTERGDSAVYLCASSSTSGSLGEQYFGPGTRLTVT.

This chain connects TRBV19 to TRBJ1-1; no clear D. Germline-derived CDR1 and CDR2 are LNHDA and SQIVND (reference sequence). CDR3 length: 13 residues. The V and J ends lost 5 bases and 3 bases respectively, with 10 bases between them. This CDR3 reads CASSPQRDTEAFF. The CDR3 DNA is TGTGCCAGTAGTCCCCAGAGGGACACTGAAGCTTTCTTT.

This chain joins TRBV20-1 and TRBJ2-2, with a possible D match to TRBD1 (6 bases). The CDR3 has 14 amino acids. With 3 bases removed from V and 6 bases from J, the gap between germline ends came to 14 bases. The germline V gene has CDR1 DFQATT and CDR2 SNEGSKA (reference sequence). CDR3 amino acids: CSASPGPGAGELFF. Here the CDR3 DNA reads TGCAGTGCTAGTCCGGGCCCAGGGGCCGGGGAGCTGTTTTTT.

The rearrangement links TRBV5-5 to TRBJ2-1, with D possibly being TRBD2 (5 bases). The CDR3 consists of 12 residues. The V gene lost 3 bases and the J gene lost 6 bases, with 7 bases spanning the gap. The germline V gene encodes CDR1 SGHKS and CDR2 YYEKEE (reference sequence). CDR3 sequence reads: CASSWTVNEQFF. CDR3 in DNA: TGTGCCAGCAGCTGGACTGTCAATGAGCAGTTCTTC.

The CDR3 DNA reads as TGCGCCAGCAGCCTCGGGGTCTCCTACAATGAGCAGTTCTTC. This codes for CASSLGVSYNEQFF. This chain links TRBV4-3 with TRBJ2-1; D is possibly TRBD2 (5 bases). Germline V CDR1 and CDR2: LGHNA, YSLEER. Between the trimmed V and J ends, which lost 4 bases and 0 bases, there was a span of 7 bases. This CDR3 is 14 amino acids long.

The CDR3 region is CASSHRGSSPLHF. CDR3 nucleotides: TGTGCCAGCAGCCACAGGGGGAGCTCACCCCTCCACTTT. This rearrangement joins TRBV7-2 to TRBJ1-6; 8 bases are a match to TRBD1. The CDR3 extends over 13 amino acids. With 5 bases clipped from V and 10 bases from J, the junction kept 4 bases outside the gene matches. The germline V gene has CDR1 SGHTA and CDR2 FQGNSA.

This chain uses TRBV29-1 with TRBJ1-5, with D unclear. The germline V gene has CDR1 SQVTM and CDR2 ANQGSEA. CDR3 length: 14 residues. Between the trimmed V and J ends, which lost 6 bases and 9 bases, there was a span of 21 bases. CDR3 nucleotide sequence: TGCAGCGTATCGACGGGTCAAGCTGGAGGGCCCCAGCATTTT. It yields the protein CSVSTGQAGGPQHF.

J is TRBJ1-1 and V is TRBV7-9; D gene uncertain. With 4 bases removed from V and 0 bases from J, the gap between germline ends came to 15 bases. Germline CDR1 and CDR2: SEHNR and FQNEAQ (reference sequence). The CDR3 has 16 residues. The CDR3 here is CASSSGGGSLNTEAFF. CDR3 in DNA: TGTGCCAGCAGCTCGGGAGGAGGGTCGTTGAACACTGAAGCTTTCTTT.

The chain uses TRBV2 and TRBJ2-1; TRBD2 matches at 9 bases. There are 14 residues in the CDR3. V lost 6 bases and J lost 6; bases outside the gene matches: 6. Germline V lookup: CDR1 SNHLY, CDR2 FYNNEI. The CDR3 region is CASSELLAGNEQFF. As DNA, the CDR3 is TGTGCCAGCAGCGAGCTACTAGCGGGCAATGAGCAGTTCTTC.

The chain employs TRBV18 and TRBJ2-7; D is unresolved. The CDR3 runs 16 residues. The germline CDR1 and CDR2 sequences are KGHSH and LQKENI. Trimming took 5 bases from V and 6 from J, leaving 23 bases between them. The DNA for the CDR3 is TGTGCCAGCTCATCAGACGGTCTACGATACGACTCCGAGCAGTACTTC. Residues: CASSSDGLRYDSEQYF.

The genes are TRBV10-2 and TRBJ1-5; 8 bases map to TRBD1. J lost 3 bases, V lost 7 bases, and 2 bases had no gene match. Germline V gene sequence: CDR1 WSHSY, CDR2 SAAADI. The CDR3 is 13 residues long. The CDR3, as DNA: TGCGCCAGCAAGGACAGGGCCAATCAGCCCCAGCATTTT. Translating it yields CASKDRANQPQHF.

J is TRBJ1-2 and V is TRBV10-2; TRBD1 matches 7 bases. The CDR3 contains 14 residues. Germline V gene sequence: CDR1 WSHSY, CDR2 SAAADI. The J segment lost 6 bases and the V segment lost 4 bases, leaving 8 bases of the junction unmatched. The CDR3 bases are TGCGCCAGCAGTGTCGACGACAGGGCTCATGGCTACACCTTC. This gives the protein CASSVDDRAHGYTF.

The chain carries TRBV7-2 and TRBJ1-4, with D possibly matching TRBD1 (5 bases). In germline, CDR1 is SGHTA, CDR2 FQGNSA. With 5 bases removed from V and 5 bases from J, the gap between germline ends came to 9 bases. This CDR3 has 13 amino acids. DNA of the CDR3: TGTGCCAGCAGCCGCCGGGGGAATGAAAAACTGTTTTTT. It yields the protein CASSRRGNEKLFF.

This chain uses TRBV7-6 with TRBJ2-7; D call uncertain. CDR3 size: 13 residues. Germline V gene data show CDR1 as SGHVS and CDR2 as FNYEAQ. V was cut by 5 bases and J by 4 bases, with 12 bases left in between. CDR3 protein: CASSPLAAYEQYF. Here the CDR3 DNA reads TGTGCCAGCAGCCCCCTTGCGGCGTACGAGCAGTACTTC. Full variable domain (outside the CDR3, taken from reference TRBV7-6 and TRBJ2-7): GAGVSQSPRYKVTKRGQDVALRCDPISGHVSLYWYRQALGQGPEFLTYFNYEAQQDKSGLPNDRFSAERPEGSISTLTIQRTEQRDSAMYRCASSPLAAYEQYFGPGTRLTVT.

CDR3 sequence: CAWSVQVEAFF. Here the CDR3 DNA reads TGTGCCTGGAGTGTACAAGTTGAAGCTTTCTTT. This rearrangement joins TRBV30 to TRBJ1-1; D ambiguous. The CDR3 loop spans 11 amino acids. The V gene lost 0 bases and the J gene lost 7 bases, with 6 bases spanning the gap. CDR1 and CDR2 (germline): GTSNPN, SVGIG (reference sequence). Based on the CDR3 plus reference TRBV30 and TRBJ1-1, the full variable domain is SQTIHQWPATLVQPVGSPLSLECTVEGTSNPNLYWYRQAAGRGLQLLFYSVGIGQISSEVPQNLSASRPQDRQFILSSKKLLLSDSGFYLCAWSVQVEAFFGQGTRLTVV.